The 25 T cell receptor beta chains below come from one sample, sequenced in a study of technical replicates of blood from a handful of donors. TCRdb's copy holds only in-frame clones and misses some; the assay was immunoSEQ multiplex PCR. The sample lists around 60,000 clones, around 92% occurring once. The sequencing sample was made of PBMCs. The source is a human donor in good health. Some clones in this sample may be carry-over from other donors' samples.

The chain recombines TRBV10-3 with TRBJ2-7; TRBD2 agrees at 8 bases. In germline, CDR1 is ENHRY, CDR2 SYGVKD. The J segment lost 3 bases and the V segment lost 10 bases, leaving 8 bases of the junction unmatched. The CDR3 is made up of 13 amino acids. The CDR3 region is CATLAGWGYEQYF. Written as DNA, the CDR3 is TGTGCCACCTTAGCGGGGTGGGGCTACGAGCAGTACTTC.

This chain joins TRBV7-3 and TRBJ2-3; 15 bases are a match to TRBD2. The ends lost 5 bases at V and 1 base at J; junction bases unmatched: 7. The V gene's germline CDR1 is SGHTA and CDR2 FQGTGA. The CDR3 sequence is 18 residues long. CDR3 sequence: CASSKGTSGGRGTDTQYF. In DNA, the CDR3 is TGTGCCAGCAGCAAGGGGACTAGCGGGGGGCGGGGCACAGATACGCAGTATTTT. Complete variable domain (other parts from reference TRBV7-3 and TRBJ2-3): GAGVSQTPSNKVTEKGKYVELRCDPISGHTALYWYRQSLGQGPEFLIYFQGTGAADDSGLPNDRFFAVRPEGSVSTLKIQRTERGDSAVYLCASSKGTSGGRGTDTQYFGPGTRLTVL.

The chain uses TRBV11-1 and TRBJ2-1; D is perhaps TRBD1 (5 bases). The CDR3 has 16 amino acids. The germline V gene encodes CDR1 SGHAT and CDR2 FQDESV (reference sequence). V dropped 5 bases and J dropped 8 bases, with 22 bases sitting between them. CDR3 region: CASSRQNRIHSDEQFF. The CDR3 region has the DNA TGTGCCAGCAGCCGTCAGAACAGGATACATAGTGATGAGCAGTTCTTC.

The chain combines TRBV29-1 with TRBJ1-2; possible D gene TRBD1, 6 bases. Looked up from germline, CDR1 is SQVTM and CDR2 is ANQGSEA. V lost 6 bases to trimming and J lost 4 bases, with 12 bases between them. The CDR3 runs 12 residues. As DNA, the CDR3 is TGCAGCGTGATACTGGGGGCCTATGGCTACACCTTC. It specifies CSVILGAYGYTF.

This clone has only one observation. V and J are TRBV2 and TRBJ1-5; TRBD1 is a possible D gene (5 bases). The CDR3 extends over 14 amino acids. CDR1 is SNHLY, CDR2 FYNNEI, per germline. V lost 7 bases and J 7 bases, leaving 17 bases between the germline ends. The CDR3 DNA reads TGTGCCAGCAAACAGGATGAGTCCTCCCAGCCCCAGCATTTT. This codes for CASKQDESSQPQHF.

The chain couples TRBV29-1 to TRBJ1-1, with 10 bases lining up with TRBD1. Looked up from germline, CDR1 is SQVTM and CDR2 is ANQGSEA. With V trimmed by 7 bases and J by 4 bases, 12 bases remained unmatched. The CDR3 sequence is 15 residues long. The CDR3 loop reads CSARPGQGIGTEAFF. The CDR3 DNA is TGCAGCGCCCGACCGGGACAGGGGATAGGCACTGAAGCTTTCTTT.

This chain links TRBV9 with TRBJ2-5; tentatively, D is TRBD2 (5 bases). The CDR3 covers 15 residues. Germline V CDR1 and CDR2: SGDLS, YYNGEE. V lost 0 bases and J 10 bases, leaving 19 bases between the germline ends. CDR3 in amino acids: CASSVAPGGQEGQYF. In DNA form, the CDR3 reads TGTGCCAGCAGCGTAGCCCCTGGTGGGCAAGAGGGCCAGTACTTC.

The chain recombines TRBV5-1 with TRBJ2-3; no reliable D call. CDR3 size: 14 residues. CDR1 and CDR2 from the germline V gene are SGHRS and YFSETQ. V was pared by 4 bases and J by 6 bases, with 15 bases between. The CDR3: CASSLQTTLDTQYF. CDR3 DNA sequence: TGCGCCAGCAGCCTACAAACTACACTTGATACGCAGTATTTT.

CDR3 coding DNA: TGTGCCAGCAGCCTCCTAGGGGCGGGGGGGGCGATCCAGTACTTC. As protein: CASSLLGAGGAIQYF. The chain links TRBV7-2 to TRBJ2-5, with 9 positions matching TRBD2. Trimming at V came to 5 bases and at J to 10 bases, leaving 14 bases not matched to a gene. The CDR3 extends over 15 amino acids. From germline, CDR1 is SGHTA and CDR2 FQGNSA.

The chain joins TRBV19 to TRBJ1-1, with 9 bases identical to TRBD1. The trim removed 1 base at V and 5 bases at J, leaving 2 bases unmatched. From germline, CDR1 is LNHDA and CDR2 SQIVND (reference sequence). The CDR3 runs 14 residues. The chain's CDR3 is CASSIGTGETEAFF. CDR3 DNA: TGTGCCAGTAGTATAGGGACAGGGGAAACTGAAGCTTTCTTT.

The gene calls are TRBV7-3 and TRBJ2-5, with 14 bases identical to TRBD2. Trimming at V came to 5 bases and at J to 4 bases, leaving 6 bases not matched to a gene. The CDR3 has 16 amino acids. CDR1 and CDR2 (germline): SGHTA, FQGTGA. The CDR3 sequence is CASSVSGTSGRETQYF. DNA for the CDR3: TGTGCCAGCAGCGTATCCGGGACTAGCGGGAGAGAGACCCAGTACTTC.

The chain carries TRBV7-3 and TRBJ2-2, with TRBD1 matching 8 bases. Trimming removed 0 bases from V and 4 bases from J; junction bases left unmatched: 4. CDR1 is SGHTA, CDR2 FQGTGA, per germline. This CDR3 has 16 residues. The CDR3 sequence: CASSLTGQGVTGELFF. The CDR3 region has the DNA TGTGCCAGCAGCTTAACTGGACAGGGCGTCACCGGGGAGCTGTTTTTT.

This chain links TRBV2 with TRBJ2-5; a possible D gene is TRBD2 (6 bases). The germline V gene encodes CDR1 SNHLY and CDR2 FYNNEI. V was trimmed by 5 bases and J by 5 bases, leaving 12 bases between them. This CDR3 region has 13 residues. The CDR3 reads CASSRRETETQYF. The CDR3 DNA is TGTGCCAGCAGTCGCCGGGAGACGGAGACCCAGTACTTC.

The V gene is TRBV7-9, the J gene TRBJ2-3, with unresolved D. The germline gives CDR1 SEHNR, CDR2 FQNEAQ (reference sequence). The CDR3 spans 15 residues. Trimming shortened V by 5 bases and J by 7 bases, and 19 bases separated the two germline ends. In DNA, the CDR3 is TGTGCCAGCAGCCCCCTCGCGAATAGCTTAAATACGCAGTATTTT. It translates to CASSPLANSLNTQYF.

The chain is built from TRBV6-5 and TRBJ1-1; D remains ambiguous. V was shortened by 4 bases and J by 3 bases, with 9 bases between the two germline ends. Germline values: CDR1 MNHEY, CDR2 SVGAGI. This CDR3 has 13 amino acids. DNA of the CDR3: TGTGCCAGCAGTTTTAACTCGGACACTGAAGCTTTCTTT. Protein: CASSFNSDTEAFF.

The V call is TRBV7-6, the J call TRBJ2-1; the match to TRBD2 covers 10 bases. This CDR3 has 15 amino acids. Germline V lookup: CDR1 SGHVS, CDR2 FNYEAQ. V gave up 6 bases and J gave up 4 bases; unmatched junction bases: 6. The CDR3 DNA follows: TGTGCCAGCAGTCCTAGCGGGGGACCTTACAATGAGCAGTTCTTC. Protein: CASSPSGGPYNEQFF.

The chain links TRBV27 to TRBJ1-6, with TRBD1 as a possible D gene (6 bases). The germline gives CDR1 MNHEY, CDR2 SMNVEV (reference sequence). CDR3 length: 14 amino acids. Trimming took 2 bases from V and 9 from J, leaving 11 bases between them. The CDR3: CASSLGAGVSPLHF. CDR3 nucleotides: TGTGCCAGCAGTTTAGGGGCAGGGGTTTCACCCCTCCACTTT.

The chain recombines TRBV12-1 with TRBJ2-7; TRBD2, the table's D call, lacks a check against the DNA. TRBV12-1 is deemed a pseudogene. CDR3 length: 17 amino acids. The CDR3: CASSRPAGSSLSYEQYF. CDR3 bases: TGTGCCAGCAGCCGACCTGCGGGGTCCTCCCTCTCCTACGAGCAGTACTTC.

The chain uses TRBV15 and TRBJ2-7; 9 bases fit TRBD1. The CDR3 extends over 16 amino acids. With V trimmed by 0 bases and J by 5 bases, 8 bases remained unmatched. The germline CDR1 and CDR2 sequences are LNHNV and YYDKDF (reference sequence). The CDR3 protein is CATSRDSGTGSDEQYF. The CDR3 DNA reads as TGTGCCACCAGCAGAGATTCCGGGACAGGGAGCGACGAGCAGTACTTC.

This clone has only a few counts. The genes are TRBV2 and TRBJ2-7; the D gene is possibly TRBD1 (6 bases). Between the trimmed V and J ends, which lost 1 base and 4 bases, there was a span of 8 bases. The germline V gene has CDR1 SNHLY and CDR2 FYNNEI. CDR3 length: 13 amino acids. This chain's CDR3 is CASSEVTGYEQYF. Here the CDR3 DNA reads TGTGCCAGCAGTGAAGTGACAGGTTACGAGCAGTACTTC.

This clone appeared once. V and J are TRBV7-6 and TRBJ1-5; D gene unclear. With 1 base removed from V and 3 bases from J, the gap between germline ends came to 13 bases. The germline V gene has CDR1 SGHVS and CDR2 FNYEAQ. The CDR3 has 16 amino acids. The CDR3 region has the DNA TGTGCCAGCAGCTTAGGGGTGGGCAGCCTCAATCAGCCCCAGCATTTT. This codes for CASSLGVGSLNQPQHF.

V usage is TRBV6-6 and J usage is TRBJ2-1, with 8 bases aligning to TRBD2. CDR1 is MNHNY and CDR2 is SVGAGI in the germline V gene (reference sequence). CDR3 size: 15 residues. V was pared by 6 bases and J by 7 bases, with 11 bases of the junction left unmatched. CDR3 nucleotide sequence: TGTGCCAGCAGCCCTTCTACGGGAGGGCCAAATGAGCAGTTCTTC. This gives the protein CASSPSTGGPNEQFF.

The V call is TRBV7-7, the J call TRBJ2-3; 12 positions agree with TRBD1. CDR3 size: 15 residues. Germline CDR1 SSHAT, CDR2 FNYEAQ (reference sequence). After removal of 4 bases from V and 5 bases from J, the junction contained 4 bases not matched to a gene. The CDR3 bases are TGTGCCAGCAGCTCAGGGACAGGGGGCAGAGATACGCAGTATTTT. Its translation is CASSSGTGGRDTQYF.

The chain couples TRBV21-1 to TRBJ2-7; the table calls TRBD2, which could not be checked here. TRBV21-1 is a listed pseudogene. CDR3 length: 18 amino acids. In nucleotides, the CDR3 is TGTGCCAGCGCGGCGGGGGGCTCTAGCGGGAGGATTCACTACGAGCAGTACTTC. This translates into CASAAGGSSGRIHYEQYF.

The V and J genes are TRBV5-1 and TRBJ2-2; 9 nucleotides match TRBD1. The CDR3 loop spans 13 amino acids. V shed 8 bases, J shed 7 bases, and the junction held 6 bases outside the gene matches. CDR1 and CDR2 (germline): SGHRS, YFSETQ. The CDR3: CARPGQGGGELFF. In nucleotides, the CDR3 is TGCGCCAGGCCGGGACAGGGCGGCGGGGAGCTGTTTTTT.